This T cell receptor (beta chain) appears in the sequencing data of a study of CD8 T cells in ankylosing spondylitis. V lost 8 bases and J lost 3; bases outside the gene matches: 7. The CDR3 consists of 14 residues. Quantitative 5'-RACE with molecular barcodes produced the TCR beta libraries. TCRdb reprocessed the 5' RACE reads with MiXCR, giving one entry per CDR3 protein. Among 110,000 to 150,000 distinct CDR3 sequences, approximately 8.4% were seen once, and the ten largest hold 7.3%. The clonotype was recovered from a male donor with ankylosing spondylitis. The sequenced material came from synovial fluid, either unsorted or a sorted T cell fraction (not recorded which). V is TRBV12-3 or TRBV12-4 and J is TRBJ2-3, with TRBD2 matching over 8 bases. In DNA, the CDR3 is TGTGCCAGCGGCCGCAGCGGGGGAACAGATACGCAGTATTTT. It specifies CASGRSGGTDTQYF.